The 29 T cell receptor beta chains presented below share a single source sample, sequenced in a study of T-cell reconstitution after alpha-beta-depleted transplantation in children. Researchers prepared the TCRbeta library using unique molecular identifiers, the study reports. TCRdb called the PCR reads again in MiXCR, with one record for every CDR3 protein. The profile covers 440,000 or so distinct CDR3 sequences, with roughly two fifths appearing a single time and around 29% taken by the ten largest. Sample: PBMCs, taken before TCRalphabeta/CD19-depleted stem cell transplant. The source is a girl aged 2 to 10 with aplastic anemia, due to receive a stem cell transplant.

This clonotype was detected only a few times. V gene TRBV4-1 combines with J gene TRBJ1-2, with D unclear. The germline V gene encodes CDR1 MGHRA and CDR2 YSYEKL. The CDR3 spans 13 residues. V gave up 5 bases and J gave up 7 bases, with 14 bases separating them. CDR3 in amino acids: CASSETLTSGYTF. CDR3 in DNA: TGCGCCAGCAGCGAAACGTTAACATCTGGCTACACCTTC.

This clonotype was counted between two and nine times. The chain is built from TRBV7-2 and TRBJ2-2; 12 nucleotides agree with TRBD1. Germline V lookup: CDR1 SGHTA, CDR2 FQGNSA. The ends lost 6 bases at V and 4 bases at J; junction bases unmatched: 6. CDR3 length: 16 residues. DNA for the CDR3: TGTGCCAGCAGACCGGGACAGGGGGCGGGCACCGGGGAGCTGTTTTTT. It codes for CASRPGQGAGTGELFF.

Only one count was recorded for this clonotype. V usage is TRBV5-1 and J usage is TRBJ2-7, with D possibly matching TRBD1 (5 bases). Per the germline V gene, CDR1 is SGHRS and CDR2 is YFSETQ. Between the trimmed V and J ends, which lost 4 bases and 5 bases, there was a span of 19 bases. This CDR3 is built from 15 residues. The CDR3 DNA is TGCGCCAGCAGCCAAGGAGACAGCCCTCCGGACGAGCAGTACTTC. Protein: CASSQGDSPPDEQYF.

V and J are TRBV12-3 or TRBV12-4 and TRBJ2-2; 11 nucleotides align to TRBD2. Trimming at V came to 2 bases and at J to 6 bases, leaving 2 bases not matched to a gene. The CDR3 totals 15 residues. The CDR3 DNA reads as TGTGCCAGCAGTTTAATAGCGGGAGGGTCCGGGGAGCTGTTTTTT. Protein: CASSLIAGGSGELFF.

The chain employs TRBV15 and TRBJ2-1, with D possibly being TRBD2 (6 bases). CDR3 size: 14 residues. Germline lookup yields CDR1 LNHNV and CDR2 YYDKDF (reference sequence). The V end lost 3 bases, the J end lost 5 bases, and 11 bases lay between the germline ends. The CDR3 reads CATSSSGVHNEQFF. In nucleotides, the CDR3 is TGTGCCACCAGCAGTTCGGGAGTCCACAATGAGCAGTTCTTC. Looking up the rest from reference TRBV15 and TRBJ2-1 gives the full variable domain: DAMVIQNPRYQVTQFGKPVTLSCSQTLNHNVMYWYQQKSSQAPKLLFHYYDKDFNNEADTPDNFQSRRPNTSFCFLDIRSPGLGDTAMYLCATSSSGVHNEQFFGPGTRLTVL.

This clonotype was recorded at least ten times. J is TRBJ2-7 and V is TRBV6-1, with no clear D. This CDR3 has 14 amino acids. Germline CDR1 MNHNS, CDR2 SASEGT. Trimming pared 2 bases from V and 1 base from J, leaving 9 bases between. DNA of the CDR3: TGTGCCAGCAGTGAAAGTGTCAGATCCTACGAGCAGTACTTC. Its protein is CASSESVRSYEQYF.

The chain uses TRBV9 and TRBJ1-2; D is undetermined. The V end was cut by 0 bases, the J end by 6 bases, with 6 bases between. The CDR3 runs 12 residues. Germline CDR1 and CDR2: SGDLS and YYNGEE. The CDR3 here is CASSVATNGYTF. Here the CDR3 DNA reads TGTGCCAGCAGCGTAGCTACCAATGGCTACACCTTC.

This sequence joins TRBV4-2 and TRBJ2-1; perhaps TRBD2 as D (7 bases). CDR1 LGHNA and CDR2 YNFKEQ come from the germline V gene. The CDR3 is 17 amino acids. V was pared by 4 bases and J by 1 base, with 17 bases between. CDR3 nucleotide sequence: TGTGCCAGCAGCCCCAGAGGGGGGGCCCTATCCTACAATGAGCAGTTCTTC. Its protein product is CASSPRGGALSYNEQFF.

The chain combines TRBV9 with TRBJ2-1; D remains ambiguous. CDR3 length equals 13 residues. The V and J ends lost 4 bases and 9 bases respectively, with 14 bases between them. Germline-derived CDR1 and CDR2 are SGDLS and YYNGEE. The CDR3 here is CASSPSSRGEQFF. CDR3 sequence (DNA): TGTGCCAGCAGCCCCTCCTCACGAGGTGAGCAGTTCTTC. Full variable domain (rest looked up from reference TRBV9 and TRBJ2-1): DSGVTQTPKHLITATGQRVTLRCSPRSGDLSVYWYQQSLDQGLQFLIQYYNGEERAKGNILERFSAQQFPDLHSELNLSSLELGDSALYFCASSPSSRGEQFFGPGTRLTVL.

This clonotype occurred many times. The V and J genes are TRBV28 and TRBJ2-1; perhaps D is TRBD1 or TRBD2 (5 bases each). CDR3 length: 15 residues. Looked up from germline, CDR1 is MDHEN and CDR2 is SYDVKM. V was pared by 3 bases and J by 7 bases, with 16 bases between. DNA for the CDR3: TGTGCCAGCAGTTTTGATCCGGGACGTATTAATGAGCAGTTCTTC. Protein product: CASSFDPGRINEQFF.

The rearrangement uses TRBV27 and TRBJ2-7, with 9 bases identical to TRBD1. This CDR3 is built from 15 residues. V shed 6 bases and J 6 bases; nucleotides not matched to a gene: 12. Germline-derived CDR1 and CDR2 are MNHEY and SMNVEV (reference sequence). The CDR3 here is CASSSYRDRVAEQYF. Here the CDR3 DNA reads TGTGCCAGCAGCTCTTACCGGGACAGGGTAGCCGAGCAGTACTTC.

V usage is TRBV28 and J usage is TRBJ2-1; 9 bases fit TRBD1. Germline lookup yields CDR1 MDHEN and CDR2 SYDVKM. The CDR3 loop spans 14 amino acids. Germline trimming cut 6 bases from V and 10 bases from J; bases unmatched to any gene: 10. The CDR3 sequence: CASSSQGAVKEQFF. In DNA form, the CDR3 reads TGTGCCAGCAGCTCACAGGGGGCGGTGAAGGAGCAGTTCTTC.

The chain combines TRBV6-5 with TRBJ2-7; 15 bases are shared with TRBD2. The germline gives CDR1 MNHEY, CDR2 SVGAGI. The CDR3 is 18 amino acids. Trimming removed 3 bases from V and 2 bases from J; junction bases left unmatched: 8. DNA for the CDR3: TGTGCCAGCAGTTATAGGACTAGCGGGAGGGCCCTCGCCTACGAGCAGTACTTC. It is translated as CASSYRTSGRALAYEQYF.

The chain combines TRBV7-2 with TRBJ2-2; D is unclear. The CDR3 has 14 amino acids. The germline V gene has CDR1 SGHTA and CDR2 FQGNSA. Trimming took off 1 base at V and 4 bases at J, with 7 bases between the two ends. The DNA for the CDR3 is TGTGCCAGCAGCTTAGAAGAGTTCACCGGGGAGCTGTTTTTT. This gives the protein CASSLEEFTGELFF.

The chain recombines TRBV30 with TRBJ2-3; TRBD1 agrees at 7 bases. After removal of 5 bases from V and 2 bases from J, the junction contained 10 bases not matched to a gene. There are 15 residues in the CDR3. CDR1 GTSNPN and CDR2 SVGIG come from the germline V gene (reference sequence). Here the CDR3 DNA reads TGTGCCTGGTCTCCCGGACAGGAGAACACAGATACGCAGTATTTT. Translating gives CAWSPGQENTDTQYF. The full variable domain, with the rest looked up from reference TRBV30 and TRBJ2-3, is SQTIHQWPATLVQPVGSPLSLECTVEGTSNPNLYWYRQAAGRGLQLLFYSVGIGQISSEVPQNLSASRPQDRQFILSSKKLLLSDSGFYLCAWSPGQENTDTQYFGPGTRLTVL.

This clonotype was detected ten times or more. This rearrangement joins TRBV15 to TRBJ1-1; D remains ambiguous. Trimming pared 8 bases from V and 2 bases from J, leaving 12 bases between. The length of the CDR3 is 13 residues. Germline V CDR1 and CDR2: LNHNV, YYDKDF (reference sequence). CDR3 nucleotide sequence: TGTGCCACCGGCGAGAGCAGTAACACTGAAGCTTTCTTT. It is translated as CATGESSNTEAFF.

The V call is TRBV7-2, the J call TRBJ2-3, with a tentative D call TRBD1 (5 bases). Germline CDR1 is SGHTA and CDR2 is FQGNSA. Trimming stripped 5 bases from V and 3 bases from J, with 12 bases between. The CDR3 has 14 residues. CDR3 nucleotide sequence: TGTGCCAGCAGCATCGATACAGGAACAGATACGCAGTATTTT. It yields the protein CASSIDTGTDTQYF.

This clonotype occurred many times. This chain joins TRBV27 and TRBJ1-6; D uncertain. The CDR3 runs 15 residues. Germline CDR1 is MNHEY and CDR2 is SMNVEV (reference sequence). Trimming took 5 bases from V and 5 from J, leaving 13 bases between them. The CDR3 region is CASSRWTDNNSPLHF. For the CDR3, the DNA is TGTGCCAGCAGTCGCTGGACGGATAATAATTCACCCCTCCACTTT.

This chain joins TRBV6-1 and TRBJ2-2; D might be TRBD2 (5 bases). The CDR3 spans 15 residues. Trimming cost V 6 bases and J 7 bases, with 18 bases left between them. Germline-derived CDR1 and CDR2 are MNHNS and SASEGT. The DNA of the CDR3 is TGTGCCAGCAGCCGAGGCCGCACGGGGAGCGGGGAGCTGTTTTTT. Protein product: CASSRGRTGSGELFF.

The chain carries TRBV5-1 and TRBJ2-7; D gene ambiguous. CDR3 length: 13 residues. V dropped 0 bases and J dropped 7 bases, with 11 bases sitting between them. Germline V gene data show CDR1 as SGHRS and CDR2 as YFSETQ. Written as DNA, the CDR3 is TGCGCCAGCAGCTTGGGATCCTCCGGAGAGCAGTACTTC. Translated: CASSLGSSGEQYF.

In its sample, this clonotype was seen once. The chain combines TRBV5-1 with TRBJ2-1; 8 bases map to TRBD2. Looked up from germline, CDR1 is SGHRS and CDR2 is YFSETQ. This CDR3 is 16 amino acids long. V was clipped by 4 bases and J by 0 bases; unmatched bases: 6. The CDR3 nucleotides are TGCGCCAGCAGCACCGGGACTAGGAGCTCCTACAATGAGCAGTTCTTC. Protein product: CASSTGTRSSYNEQFF.

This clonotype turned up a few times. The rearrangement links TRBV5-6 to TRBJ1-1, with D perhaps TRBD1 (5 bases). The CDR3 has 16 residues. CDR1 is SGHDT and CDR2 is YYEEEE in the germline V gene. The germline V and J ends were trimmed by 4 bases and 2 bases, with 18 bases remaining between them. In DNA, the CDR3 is TGTGCCAGCAGCCCACCAAGCGGGGCTCCTAACACTGAAGCTTTCTTT. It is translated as CASSPPSGAPNTEAFF.

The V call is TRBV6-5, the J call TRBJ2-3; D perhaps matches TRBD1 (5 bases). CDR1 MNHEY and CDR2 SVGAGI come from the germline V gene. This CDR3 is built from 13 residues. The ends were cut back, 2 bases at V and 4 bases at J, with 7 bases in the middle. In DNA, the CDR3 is TGTGCCAGCAGTTACAGGGGTTCAGATACGCAGTATTTT. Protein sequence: CASSYRGSDTQYF.

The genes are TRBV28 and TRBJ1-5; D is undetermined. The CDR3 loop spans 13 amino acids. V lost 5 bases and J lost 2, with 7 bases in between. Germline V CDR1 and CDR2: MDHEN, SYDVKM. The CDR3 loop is CASSTSGNQPQHF. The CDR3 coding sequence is TGTGCCAGCAGTACGAGCGGCAATCAGCCCCAGCATTTT.

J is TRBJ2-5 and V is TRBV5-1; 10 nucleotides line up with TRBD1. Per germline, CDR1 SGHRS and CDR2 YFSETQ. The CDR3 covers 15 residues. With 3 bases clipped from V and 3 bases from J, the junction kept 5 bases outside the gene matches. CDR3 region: CASSSGTGAKETQYF. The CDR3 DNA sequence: TGCGCCAGCAGCTCCGGGACAGGGGCCAAAGAGACCCAGTACTTC.

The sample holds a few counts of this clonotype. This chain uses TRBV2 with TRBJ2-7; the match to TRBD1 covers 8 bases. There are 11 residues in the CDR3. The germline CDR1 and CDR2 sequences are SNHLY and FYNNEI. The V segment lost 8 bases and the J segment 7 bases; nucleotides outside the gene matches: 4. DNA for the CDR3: TGTGCCAGCTGGGACAGGATGGAGCAGTACTTC. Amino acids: CASWDRMEQYF.

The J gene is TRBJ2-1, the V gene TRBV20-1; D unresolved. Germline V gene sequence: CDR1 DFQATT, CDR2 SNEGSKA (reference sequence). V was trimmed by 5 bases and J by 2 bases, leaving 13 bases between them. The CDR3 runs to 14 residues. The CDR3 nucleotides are TGCAGTGCTGGAGCTACGTGGGCCTACAATGAGCAGTTCTTC. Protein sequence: CSAGATWAYNEQFF.

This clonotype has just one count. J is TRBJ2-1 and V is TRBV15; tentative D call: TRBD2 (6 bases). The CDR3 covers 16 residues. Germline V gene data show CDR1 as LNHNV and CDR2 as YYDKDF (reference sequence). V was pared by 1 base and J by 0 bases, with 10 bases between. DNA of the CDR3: TGTGCCACCAGCAGAGGGAGCGGGCCCTCCTACAATGAGCAGTTCTTC. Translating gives CATSRGSGPSYNEQFF.

CDR3 DNA: TGCAGTGCTAACCCCGGGGCCCAAGAGACCCAGTACTTC. It yields the protein CSANPGAQETQYF. V usage is TRBV20-1 and J usage is TRBJ2-5; D tentatively fits TRBD1 or TRBD2 (5 bases each). CDR3 length: 13 residues. The V gene's germline CDR1 is DFQATT and CDR2 SNEGSKA (reference sequence). V lost 4 bases to trimming and J lost 1 base, with 10 bases between them.